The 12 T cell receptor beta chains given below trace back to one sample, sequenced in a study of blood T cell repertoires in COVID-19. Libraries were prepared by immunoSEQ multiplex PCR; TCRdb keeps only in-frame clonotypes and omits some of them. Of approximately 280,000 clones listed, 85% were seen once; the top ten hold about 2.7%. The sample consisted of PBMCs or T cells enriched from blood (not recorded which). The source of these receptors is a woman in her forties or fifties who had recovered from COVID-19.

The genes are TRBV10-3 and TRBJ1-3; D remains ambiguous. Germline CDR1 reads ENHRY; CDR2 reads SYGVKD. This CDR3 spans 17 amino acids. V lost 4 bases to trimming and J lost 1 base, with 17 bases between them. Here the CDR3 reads CAISASGIIESGNTIYF. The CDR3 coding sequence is TGTGCCATCAGTGCCAGTGGCATAATTGAATCTGGAAACACCATATATTTT.

CDR3 nucleotides: TGTGCCAGCAGTTTGCGAGGGGGAGAGGGCTACACCTTC. It codes for CASSLRGGEGYTF. The chain combines TRBV27 with TRBJ1-2, with D possibly being TRBD1 (6 bases). Trimming stripped 3 bases from V and 8 bases from J, with 13 bases between. Germline lookup yields CDR1 MNHEY and CDR2 SMNVEV (reference sequence). The CDR3 sequence is 13 residues long.

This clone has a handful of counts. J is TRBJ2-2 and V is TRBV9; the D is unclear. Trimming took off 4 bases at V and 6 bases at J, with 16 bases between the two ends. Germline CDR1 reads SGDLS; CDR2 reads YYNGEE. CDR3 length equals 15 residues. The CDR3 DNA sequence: TGTGCCAGCAGCCCTAAGACAACCGCCCCCGGGGAGCTGTTTTTT. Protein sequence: CASSPKTTAPGELFF.

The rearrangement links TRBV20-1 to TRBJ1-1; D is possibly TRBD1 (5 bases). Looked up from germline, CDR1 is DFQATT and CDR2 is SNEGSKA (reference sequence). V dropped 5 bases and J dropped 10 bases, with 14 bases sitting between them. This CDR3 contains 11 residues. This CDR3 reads CSAETAGGAFF. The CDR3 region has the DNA TGCAGTGCTGAAACAGCGGGGGGAGCTTTCTTT.

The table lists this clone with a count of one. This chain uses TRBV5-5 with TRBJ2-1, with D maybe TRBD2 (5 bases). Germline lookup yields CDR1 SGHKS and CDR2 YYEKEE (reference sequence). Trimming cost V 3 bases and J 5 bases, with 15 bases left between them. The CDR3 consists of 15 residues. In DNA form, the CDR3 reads TGTGCCAGCAGCTCTCCGGGCGGGCTTAACAATGAGCAGTTCTTC. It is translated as CASSSPGGLNNEQFF. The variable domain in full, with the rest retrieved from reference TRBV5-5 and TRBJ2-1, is DAGVTQSPTHLIKTRGQQVTLRCSPISGHKSVSWYQQVLGQGPQFIFQYYEKEERGRGNFPDRFSARQFPNYSSELNVNALLLGDSALYLCASSSPGGLNNEQFFGPGTRLTVL.

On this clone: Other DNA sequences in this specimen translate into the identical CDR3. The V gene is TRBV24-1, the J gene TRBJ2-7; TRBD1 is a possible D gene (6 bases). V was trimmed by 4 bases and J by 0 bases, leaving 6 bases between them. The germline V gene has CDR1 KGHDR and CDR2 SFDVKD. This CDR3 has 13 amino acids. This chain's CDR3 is CATSETGSYEQYF. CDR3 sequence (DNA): TGTGCCACCAGTGAGACAGGCTCCTACGAGCAGTACTTC.

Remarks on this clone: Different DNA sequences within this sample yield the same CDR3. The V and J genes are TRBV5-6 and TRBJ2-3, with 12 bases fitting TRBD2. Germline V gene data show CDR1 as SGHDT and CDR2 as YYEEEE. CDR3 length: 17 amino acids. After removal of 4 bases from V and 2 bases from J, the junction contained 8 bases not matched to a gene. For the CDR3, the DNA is TGTGCCAGCAGCCGTCGACTAGCGGGGGACAACACAGATACGCAGTATTTT. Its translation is CASSRRLAGDNTDTQYF.

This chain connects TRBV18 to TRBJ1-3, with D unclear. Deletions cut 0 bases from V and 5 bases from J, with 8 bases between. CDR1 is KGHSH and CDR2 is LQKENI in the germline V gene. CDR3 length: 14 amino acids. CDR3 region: CASSPPAERNTIYF. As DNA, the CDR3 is TGTGCCAGCTCACCACCCGCGGAAAGAAACACCATATATTTT.

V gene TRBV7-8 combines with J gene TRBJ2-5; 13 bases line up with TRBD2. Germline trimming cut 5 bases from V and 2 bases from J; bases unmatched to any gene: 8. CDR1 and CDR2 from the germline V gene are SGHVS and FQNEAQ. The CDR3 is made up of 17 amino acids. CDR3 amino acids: CASSTGLLAGGQETQYF. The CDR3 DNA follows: TGTGCCAGCAGCACCGGCTTACTAGCGGGGGGGCAAGAGACCCAGTACTTC. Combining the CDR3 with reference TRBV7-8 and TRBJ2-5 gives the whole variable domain GAGVSQSPRYKVAKRGQDVALRCDPISGHVSLFWYQQALGQGPEFLTYFQNEAQLDKSGLPSDRFFAERPEGSVSTLKIQRTQQEDSAVYLCASSTGLLAGGQETQYFGPGTRLLVL.

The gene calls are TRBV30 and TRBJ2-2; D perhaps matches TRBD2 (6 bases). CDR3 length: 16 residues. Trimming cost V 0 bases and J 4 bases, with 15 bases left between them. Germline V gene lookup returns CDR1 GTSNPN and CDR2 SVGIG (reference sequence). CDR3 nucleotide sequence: TGTGCCTGGAGTGTACCACCGGGAGCGGGCACCGGGGAGCTGTTTTTT. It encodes CAWSVPPGAGTGELFF.

This chain's CDR3 is CASSLIEGIGLNTEAFF. In nucleotides, the CDR3 is TGTGCCAGCTCATTGATAGAGGGAATCGGCCTGAACACTGAAGCTTTCTTT. V and J are TRBV18 and TRBJ1-1; no clear D. The germline V gene has CDR1 KGHSH and CDR2 LQKENI. Trimming shortened V by 5 bases and J by 0 bases, and 19 bases separated the two germline ends. The CDR3 sequence is 17 residues long.

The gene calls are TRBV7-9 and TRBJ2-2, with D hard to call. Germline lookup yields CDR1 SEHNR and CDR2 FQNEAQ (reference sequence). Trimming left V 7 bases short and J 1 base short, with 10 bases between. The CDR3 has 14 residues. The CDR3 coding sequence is TGTGCCAGCAACTGGGCTGGGAACACCGGGGAGCTGTTTTTT. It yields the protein CASNWAGNTGELFF.